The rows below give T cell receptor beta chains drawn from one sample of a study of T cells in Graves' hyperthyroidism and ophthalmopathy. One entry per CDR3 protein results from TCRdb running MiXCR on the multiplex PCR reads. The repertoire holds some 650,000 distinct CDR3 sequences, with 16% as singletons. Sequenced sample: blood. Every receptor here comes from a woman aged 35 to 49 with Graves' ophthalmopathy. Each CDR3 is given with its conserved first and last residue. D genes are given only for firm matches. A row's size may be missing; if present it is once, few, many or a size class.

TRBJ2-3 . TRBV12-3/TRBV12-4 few CASSLPYLAQYF TGTGCCAGCAGTTTACCATATCTGGCGCAGTATTTT
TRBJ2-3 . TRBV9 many CASSDGTRGTDTQYF TGTGCCAGCAGCGACGGGACGAGAGGCACAGATACGCAGTATTTT
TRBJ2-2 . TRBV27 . CASSLGTRRTGELFF TGTGCCAGCAGCCTTGGGACGAGGCGGACCGGGGAGCTGTTTTTT
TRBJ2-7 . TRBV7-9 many CASSLVGGNPAYEQYF TGTGCCAGCAGCCTGGTGGGGGGAAACCCCGCCTACGAGCAGTACTTC
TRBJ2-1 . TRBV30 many CAWTVYNEQFF TGTGCCTGGACTGTCTACAATGAGCAGTTCTTC
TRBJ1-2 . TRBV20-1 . CSARGFQTYGYTF TGCAGTGCTAGAGGTTTCCAGACCTATGGCTACACCTTC
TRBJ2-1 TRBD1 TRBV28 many CASIRRQGGGGGYNEQFF TGTGCCAGCATCAGGAGACAGGGTGGCGGCGGCGGCTACAATGAGCAGTTCTTC
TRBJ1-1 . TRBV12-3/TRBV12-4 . CASSLRRDYNTEAFF TGTGCCAGCAGCCTTCGCCGGGATTACAACACTGAAGCTTTCTTT
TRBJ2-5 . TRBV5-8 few CASSLGGLGNQYF TGTGCCAGCAGCTTGGGGGGGCTGGGGAATCAGTACTTC
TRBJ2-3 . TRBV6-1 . CASSRGPPGSTDTQYF TGTGCCAGCAGCCGCGGACCTCCCGGAAGCACAGATACGCAGTATTTT
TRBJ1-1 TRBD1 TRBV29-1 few CSVKDRGGHTEAFF TGCAGCGTGAAGGACAGGGGAGGGCACACTGAAGCTTTCTTT
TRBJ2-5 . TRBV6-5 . CASSYRPGWQETQYF TGTGCCAGCAGTTACCGGCCAGGTTGGCAAGAGACCCAGTACTTC
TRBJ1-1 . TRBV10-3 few CAISVTANTEAFF TGTGCCATCAGTGTGACCGCGAACACTGAAGCTTTCTTT
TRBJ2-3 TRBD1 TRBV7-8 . CASSPVGGLPDTQYF TGTGCCAGCAGCCCGGTAGGGGGCCTACCAGATACGCAGTATTTT
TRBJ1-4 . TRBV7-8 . CASTTGLENEKLFF TGTGCCAGCACTACAGGGTTGGAGAATGAAAAACTGTTTTTT
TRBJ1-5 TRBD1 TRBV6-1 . CATTGTVAYSNQPQHF TGTGCCACAACCGGGACAGTAGCCTATAGCAATCAGCCCCAGCATTTT
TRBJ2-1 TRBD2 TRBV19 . CASRTSGSGNEQFF TGTGCCAGTAGGACTAGCGGGAGTGGTAATGAGCAGTTCTTC
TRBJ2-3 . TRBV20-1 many CSARESSTDTQYF TGCAGTGCCAGGGAAAGTAGCACAGATACGCAGTATTTT
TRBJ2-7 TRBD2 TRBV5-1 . CTSSLLAGNDYEQYF TGCACCAGCAGCCTCCTAGCGGGAAATGACTACGAGCAGTACTTC
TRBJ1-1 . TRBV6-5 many CASSYSMRRNTEAFF TGTGCCAGCAGTTACTCGATGCGCCGGAACACTGAAGCTTTCTTT
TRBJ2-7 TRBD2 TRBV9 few CASSGIRLAGEGYEQYF TGTGCCAGCAGCGGGATAAGACTAGCGGGAGAAGGCTACGAGCAGTACTTC
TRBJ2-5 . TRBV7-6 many CASSPPEEETQYF TGTGCCAGCAGCCCCCCGGAAGAGGAGACCCAGTACTTC
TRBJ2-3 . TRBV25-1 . CASSGATLGRDTQYF TGTGCCAGCAGTGGTGCAACCCTCGGTAGAGATACGCAGTATTTT
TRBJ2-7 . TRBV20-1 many CSVGSGYEQYF TGCAGTGTAGGTAGCGGCTACGAGCAGTACTTC